This TCR beta chain was obtained from a study of T cells in narcolepsy. The CDR3 has 13 residues. V dropped 2 bases and J dropped 4 bases, with 6 bases sitting between them. Per the germline V gene, CDR1 is SGHTA and CDR2 is FQGTGA. Repertoires were generated with immunoSEQ multiplex PCR, while TCRdb's copy carries only in-frame clones and drops some. The sample has about 20,000 clones, over 80% seen once. Broader study findings: Autoreactive clone sequences were missing from some blood memory CD4+ repertoires. Comparing one patient's CSF and blood CD4+ clonotypes highlighted HCRT- and TRIB2-specific autoreactive clonotypes.

This clone appeared a single time. Its target is not known. The specimen was memory (CD45RA-) CD4+ T cells from blood. This TCR derives from a human donor in good health. The chain carries TRBV7-3 and TRBJ1-3, with D unresolved. The CDR3 nucleotides read TGTGCCAGCAGCTTAGGAGGGGGAAACACCATATATTTT. Translation: CASSLGGGNTIYF.